Below, 21 T cell receptor beta chains from the same sample are listed, as sequenced in a study of T cells in Graves' hyperthyroidism and ophthalmopathy. Authors of the study amplified TCR beta CDR3 regions from RNA transcripts. The HTBI primer set served for first-round RT-PCR of the TCR CDR3. TCRdb analysed the multiplex PCR reads with MiXCR anew, one entry per CDR3 protein. The sample contains fewer than 550,000 distinct CDR3 sequences, around a quarter of which appear only once. Material for sequencing was blood. Receptors were obtained from a woman aged 25 to 39 with Graves' ophthalmopathy.

This clonotype was recorded a few times. The gene calls are TRBV15 and TRBJ1-1; D is unclear. The CDR3 spans 13 residues. V was pared by 5 bases and J by 4 bases, with 11 bases between. CDR1 LNHNV and CDR2 YYDKDF come from the germline V gene (reference sequence). The CDR3 nucleotides read TGTGCCACCAGCCGGGTGACGGGCACTGAAGCTTTCTTT. Translating it yields CATSRVTGTEAFF.

Ten or more counts support this clonotype. The chain couples TRBV2 to TRBJ2-7, with 11 bases aligning to TRBD2. The CDR3 has 14 residues. Per germline, CDR1 SNHLY and CDR2 FYNNEI. V lost 6 bases and J lost 4; bases outside the gene matches: 5. CDR3 nucleotides: TGTGCCAGCAGACCCACTAGCGGGGGTTACGAGCAGTACTTC. As protein: CASRPTSGGYEQYF.

This clonotype was seen many times. The chain combines TRBV19 with TRBJ2-7; TRBD1 matches at 10 bases. V shed 5 bases and J 4 bases; nucleotides not matched to a gene: 8. The CDR3 contains 15 residues. Germline assignment: CDR1 LNHDA and CDR2 SQIVND (reference sequence). The CDR3 loop reads CASSGGTGVQYEQYF. CDR3 nucleotide sequence: TGTGCCAGTAGTGGTGGGACAGGGGTTCAATACGAGCAGTACTTC. The full variable domain, completed using reference TRBV19 and TRBJ2-7, is DGGITQSPKYLFRKEGQNVTLSCEQNLNHDAMYWYRQDPGQGLRLIYYSQIVNDFQKGDIAEGYSVSREKKESFPLTVTSAQKNPTAFYLCASSGGTGVQYEQYFGPGTRLTVT.

The chain combines TRBV2 with TRBJ1-1; D perhaps matches TRBD1 (5 bases). This CDR3 contains 13 residues. The V end was cut by 6 bases, the J end by 1 base, with 9 bases between. The germline V gene has CDR1 SNHLY and CDR2 FYNNEI. CDR3 sequence reads: CASRGPANTEAFF. CDR3 DNA: TGTGCCAGCAGGGGACCGGCGAACACTGAAGCTTTCTTT.

The sample holds a few counts of this clonotype. Just one base apart from a much larger clone, this may be a read error. This sequence joins TRBV20-1 and TRBJ1-5, with 9 bases aligning to TRBD1. The CDR3 spans 14 residues. Per the germline V gene, CDR1 is DFQATT and CDR2 is SNEGSKA (reference sequence). With 7 bases clipped from V and 7 bases from J, the junction kept 11 bases outside the gene matches. DNA for the CDR3: TGCAGTGGGAAATGGACAGGGGCTAACCAGCCCCAGCATTTT. Encoded protein: CSGKWTGANQPQHF.

The gene calls are TRBV10-3 and TRBJ1-6, with 7 bases aligning to TRBD1. CDR3 length: 14 residues. Germline CDR1 is ENHRY and CDR2 is SYGVKD. V trimming: 5 bases; J trimming: 9 bases; junction bases outside the gene matches: 7. In DNA, the CDR3 is TGTGCCATCAGTTCCACAGGGGAGGTTTCACCCCTCCACTTT. It specifies CAISSTGEVSPLHF.

There are many counts of this clonotype. The chain is built from TRBV24-1 and TRBJ1-2, with D unclear. This CDR3 is 11 amino acids long. Germline CDR1 and CDR2: KGHDR and SFDVKD. Trimming took off 7 bases at V and 8 bases at J, with 10 bases between the two ends. The CDR3 region is CATRAPQGYTF. In DNA, the CDR3 is TGTGCCACCAGGGCACCACAAGGCTACACCTTC.

This clonotype was counted many times. The V call is TRBV6-1, the J call TRBJ2-7; D not resolved. With 2 bases removed from V and 7 bases from J, the gap between germline ends came to 12 bases. The germline V gene has CDR1 MNHNS and CDR2 SASEGT. This CDR3 spans 13 amino acids. CDR3 loop: CASSEPHLGEQYF. CDR3 coding DNA: TGTGCCAGCAGTGAACCACATCTTGGGGAGCAGTACTTC.

In this sample, this clonotype turned up many times. The V gene is TRBV9, the J gene TRBJ2-7; D perhaps matches TRBD1 (5 bases). Trimming left V 4 bases short and J 3 bases short, with 14 bases between. Per germline, CDR1 SGDLS and CDR2 YYNGEE. The CDR3 loop spans 14 amino acids. DNA for the CDR3: TGTGCCAGCAGCTTCCGACAGACGATCTACGAGCAGTACTTC. Translating gives CASSFRQTIYEQYF.

Only a few counts were recorded for this clonotype. This sequence joins TRBV11-2 and TRBJ1-1; the match to TRBD1 covers 9 bases. Germline V CDR1 and CDR2: SGHAT, FQNNGV. The CDR3 is 16 amino acids. With 6 bases clipped from V and 5 bases from J, the junction kept 13 bases outside the gene matches. CDR3 sequence (DNA): TGTGCCAGCAGGCTCCCCGGCAGGGGACAGGGAACTGAAGCTTTCTTT. Its translation is CASRLPGRGQGTEAFF.

CDR3 loop: CASSTRQGVETQYF. In nucleotides, the CDR3 is TGCGCCAGCAGCACTAGACAGGGGGTGGAGACCCAGTACTTC. J is TRBJ2-5 and V is TRBV4-1, with TRBD1 matching over 9 bases. The germline CDR1 and CDR2 sequences are MGHRA and YSYEKL. This CDR3 has 14 amino acids. The junction had 6 bases not matched to a gene; V was cut back by 5 bases and J by 5 bases.

The sample holds many counts of this clonotype. This chain connects TRBV6-1 to TRBJ1-5, with a tentative D call TRBD1 (5 bases). This CDR3 region has 15 residues. V shed 4 bases and J shed 3 bases, with 13 bases lying between them. Germline CDR1 and CDR2: MNHNS and SASEGT. The CDR3 spells CASSAYAGTNQPQHF. CDR3 coding DNA: TGTGCCAGCAGTGCCTACGCAGGGACCAATCAGCCCCAGCATTTT.

This clonotype was seen many times. The chain has TRBV4-1 and TRBJ1-2; a possible D gene is TRBD1 (6 bases). The CDR3 has 15 amino acids. Deletions cut 0 bases from V and 7 bases from J, with 15 bases between. Germline assignment: CDR1 MGHRA and CDR2 YSYEKL. The CDR3 DNA reads as TGCGCCAGCAGCCAAGATGTACAGGGACTCGGTGGCTACACCTTC. Residues: CASSQDVQGLGGYTF.

V usage is TRBV9 and J usage is TRBJ1-2; D may be TRBD1 (5 bases). The V end was cut by 4 bases, the J end by 4 bases, with 17 bases between. CDR1 is SGDLS, CDR2 YYNGEE, per germline. The CDR3 runs 15 residues. The CDR3 DNA reads TGTGCCAGCAGCTCCGGGGCTGGAGGGCTCTATGGCTACACCTTC. Protein sequence: CASSSGAGGLYGYTF.

The genes are TRBV24-1 and TRBJ1-2; no clear D gene. Germline CDR1 is KGHDR and CDR2 is SFDVKD. There are 13 residues in the CDR3. V lost 1 base and J 6 bases, leaving 8 bases between the germline ends. CDR3 coding DNA: TGTGCCACCAGTGATTTTTCCGGGGATGGCTACACCTTC. It codes for CATSDFSGDGYTF.

This chain joins TRBV28 and TRBJ2-2, with a tentative D call TRBD2 (5 bases). V lost 4 bases, J lost 2 bases, and 17 bases lay in between. Germline V gene lookup returns CDR1 MDHEN and CDR2 SYDVKM. This CDR3 has 17 amino acids. CDR3: CASSSSRGTVNTGELFF. The CDR3 nucleotides are TGTGCCAGCAGTTCGTCCCGGGGAACGGTAAACACCGGGGAGCTGTTTTTT.

This clonotype has more than one count but fewer than ten. The gene calls are TRBV20-1 and TRBJ1-1, with D tentatively TRBD1 (5 bases). Germline loops: CDR1 DFQATT, CDR2 SNEGSKA (reference sequence). The V gene lost 0 bases and the J gene lost 6 bases, with 23 bases spanning the gap. This CDR3 has 17 residues. CDR3 residues: CSARDRGRGGSISEAFF. The CDR3 region has the DNA TGCAGTGCTAGAGATCGAGGGCGGGGCGGGTCCATCTCTGAAGCTTTCTTT.

This chain uses TRBV7-9 with TRBJ1-1; D remains unclear. The CDR3 runs 15 residues. CDR1 and CDR2 (germline): SEHNR, FQNEAQ (reference sequence). V was shortened by 0 bases and J by 1 base, with 9 bases between the two germline ends. CDR3 protein: CASSLARVPNTEAFF. The CDR3 coding sequence is TGTGCCAGCAGCTTAGCAAGGGTCCCGAACACTGAAGCTTTCTTT.

This clonotype was seen repeatedly, ten times or more. The chain's CDR3 is CASSLMGGSSYEQYF. The CDR3 nucleotides read TGTGCCAGCAGTTTGATGGGAGGGTCCTCCTACGAGCAGTACTTC. The V and J genes are TRBV27 and TRBJ2-7; 7 bases match TRBD2. V lost 3 bases to trimming and J lost 0 bases; unmatched junction nucleotides: 5. The CDR3 is 15 residues long. Per germline, CDR1 MNHEY and CDR2 SMNVEV (reference sequence).

The chain employs TRBV4-2 and TRBJ2-7; D may match TRBD1 or TRBD2 (5 bases each). The CDR3 consists of 16 residues. The V end was cut by 2 bases, the J end by 3 bases, with 17 bases between. Germline CDR1 and CDR2: LGHNA and YNFKEQ. As DNA, the CDR3 is TGTGCCAGCAGCCAATGGGACCCCCTTCGGGTCTACGAGCAGTACTTC. Its protein is CASSQWDPLRVYEQYF.

Ten or more counts support this clonotype. This CDR3 reads CASSPPGTGYIQYF. The DNA for the CDR3 is TGTGCCAGTAGCCCTCCCGGGACAGGCTACATTCAGTACTTC. The chain joins TRBV19 to TRBJ2-4; 8 bases are a match to TRBD1. After removal of 6 bases from V and 8 bases from J, the junction contained 9 bases not matched to a gene. Germline-derived CDR1 and CDR2 are LNHDA and SQIVND (reference sequence). The length of the CDR3 is 14 residues.